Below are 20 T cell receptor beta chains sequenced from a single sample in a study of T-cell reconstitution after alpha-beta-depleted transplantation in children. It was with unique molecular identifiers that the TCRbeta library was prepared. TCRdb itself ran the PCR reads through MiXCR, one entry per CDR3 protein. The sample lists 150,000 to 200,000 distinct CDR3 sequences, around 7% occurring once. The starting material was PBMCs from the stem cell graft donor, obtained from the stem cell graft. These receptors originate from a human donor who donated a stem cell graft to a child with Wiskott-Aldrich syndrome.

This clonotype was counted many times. For the CDR3, the DNA is TGTGCCACCCGACGGCCGGGACTAGGCTCCTACAATGAGCAGTTCTTC. Protein product: CATRRPGLGSYNEQFF. This chain uses TRBV6-5 with TRBJ2-1, with TRBD2 matching over 8 bases. V lost 10 bases to trimming and J lost 0 bases; unmatched junction nucleotides: 11. Germline values: CDR1 MNHEY, CDR2 SVGAGI. This CDR3 has 16 residues.

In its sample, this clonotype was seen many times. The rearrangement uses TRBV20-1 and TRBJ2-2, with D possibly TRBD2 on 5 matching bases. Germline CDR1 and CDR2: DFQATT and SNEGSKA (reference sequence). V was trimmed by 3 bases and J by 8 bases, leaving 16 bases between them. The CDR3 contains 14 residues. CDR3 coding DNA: TGCAGTGCTAGGGCACAGAACACTAGGGGGGAGCTGTTTTTT. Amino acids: CSARAQNTRGELFF.

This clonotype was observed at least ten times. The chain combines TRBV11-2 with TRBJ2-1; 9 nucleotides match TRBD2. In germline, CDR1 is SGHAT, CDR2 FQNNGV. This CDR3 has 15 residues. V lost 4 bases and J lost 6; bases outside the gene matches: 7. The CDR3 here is CASSSTSGGFNEQFF. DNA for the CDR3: TGTGCCAGCAGCTCGACTAGCGGTGGTTTCAATGAGCAGTTCTTC.

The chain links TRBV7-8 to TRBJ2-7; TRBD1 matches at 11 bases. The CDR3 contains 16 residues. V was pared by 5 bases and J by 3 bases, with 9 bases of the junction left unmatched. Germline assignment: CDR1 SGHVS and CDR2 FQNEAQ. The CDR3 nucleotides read TGTGCCAGCAGCATTGGGGACAGGGGGTCGGGCTACGAGCAGTACTTC. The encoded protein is CASSIGDRGSGYEQYF.

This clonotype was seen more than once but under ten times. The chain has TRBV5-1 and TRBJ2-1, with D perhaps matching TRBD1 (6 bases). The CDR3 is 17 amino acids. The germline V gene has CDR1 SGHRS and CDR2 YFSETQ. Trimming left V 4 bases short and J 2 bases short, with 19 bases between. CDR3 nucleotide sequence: TGCGCCAGCAGCCGGGACACTCCCGAGGTGCCCTACAATGAGCAGTTCTTC. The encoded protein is CASSRDTPEVPYNEQFF. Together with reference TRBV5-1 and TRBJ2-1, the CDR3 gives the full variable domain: KAGVTQTPRYLIKTRGQQVTLSCSPISGHRSVSWYQQTPGQGLQFLFEYFSETQRNKGNFPGRFSGRQFSNSRSEMNVSTLELGDSALYLCASSRDTPEVPYNEQFFGPGTRLTVL.

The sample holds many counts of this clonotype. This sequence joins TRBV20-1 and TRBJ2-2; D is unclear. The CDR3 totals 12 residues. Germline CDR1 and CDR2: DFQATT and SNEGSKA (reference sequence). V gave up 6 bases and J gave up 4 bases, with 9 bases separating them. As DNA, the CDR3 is TGCAGTGCCCGCCAGTTCACCGGGGAGCTGTTTTTT. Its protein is CSARQFTGELFF.

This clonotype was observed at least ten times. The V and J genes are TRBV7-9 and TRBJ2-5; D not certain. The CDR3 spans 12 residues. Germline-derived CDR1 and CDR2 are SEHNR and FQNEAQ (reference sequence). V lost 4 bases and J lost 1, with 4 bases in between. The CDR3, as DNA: TGTGCCAGCAGCTGGAGCCAAGAGACCCAGTACTTC. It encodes CASSWSQETQYF.

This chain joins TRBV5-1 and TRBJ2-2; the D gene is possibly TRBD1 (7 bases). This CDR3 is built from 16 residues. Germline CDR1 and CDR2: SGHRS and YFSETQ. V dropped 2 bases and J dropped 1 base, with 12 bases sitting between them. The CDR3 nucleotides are TGCGCCAGCAGCTTTTCCAGGGGGGAGAACACCGGGGAGCTGTTTTTT. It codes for CASSFSRGENTGELFF.

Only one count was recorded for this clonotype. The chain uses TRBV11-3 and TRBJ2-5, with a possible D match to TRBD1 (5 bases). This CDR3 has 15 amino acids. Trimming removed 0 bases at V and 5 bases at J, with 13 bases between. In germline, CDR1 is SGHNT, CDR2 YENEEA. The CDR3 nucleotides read TGTGCCAGCAGCTTAGACCTTTCCAGACAGGAGACCCAGTACTTC. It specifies CASSLDLSRQETQYF.

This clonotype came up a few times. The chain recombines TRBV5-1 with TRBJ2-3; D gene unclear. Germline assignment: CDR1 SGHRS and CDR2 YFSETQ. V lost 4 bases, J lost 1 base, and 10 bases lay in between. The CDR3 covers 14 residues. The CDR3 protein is CASSIPAGTDTQYF. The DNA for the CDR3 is TGCGCCAGCAGCATTCCGGCGGGCACAGATACGCAGTATTTT.

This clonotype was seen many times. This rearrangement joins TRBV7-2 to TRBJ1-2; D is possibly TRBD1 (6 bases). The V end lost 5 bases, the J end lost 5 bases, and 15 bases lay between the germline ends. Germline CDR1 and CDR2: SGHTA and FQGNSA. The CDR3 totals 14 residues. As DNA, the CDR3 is TGTGCCAGCAGCCGACCCGGGACACGATATGGCTACACCTTC. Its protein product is CASSRPGTRYGYTF.

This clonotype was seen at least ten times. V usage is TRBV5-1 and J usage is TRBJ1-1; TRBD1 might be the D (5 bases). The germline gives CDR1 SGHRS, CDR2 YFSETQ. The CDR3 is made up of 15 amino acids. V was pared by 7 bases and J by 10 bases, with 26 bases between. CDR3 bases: TGCGCCAGCTATCCTACGGACATAACGGTGGATGGAGCTTTCTTT. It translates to CASYPTDITVDGAFF. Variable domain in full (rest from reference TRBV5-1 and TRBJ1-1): KAGVTQTPRYLIKTRGQQVTLSCSPISGHRSVSWYQQTPGQGLQFLFEYFSETQRNKGNFPGRFSGRQFSNSRSEMNVSTLELGDSALYLCASYPTDITVDGAFFGQGTRLTVV.

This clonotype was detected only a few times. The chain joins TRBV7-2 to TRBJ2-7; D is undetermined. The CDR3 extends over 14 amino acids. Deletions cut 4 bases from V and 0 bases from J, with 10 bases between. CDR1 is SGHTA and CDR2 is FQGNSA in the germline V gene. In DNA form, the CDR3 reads TGTGCCAGCAGCTCACGGTCTAGCTCCTACGAGCAGTACTTC. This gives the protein CASSSRSSSYEQYF. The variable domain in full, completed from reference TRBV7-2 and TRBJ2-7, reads GAGVSQSPSNKVTEKGKDVELRCDPISGHTALYWYRQSLGQGLEFLIYFQGNSAPDKSGLPSDRFSAERTGGSVSTLTIQRTQQEDSAVYLCASSSRSSSYEQYFGPGTRLTVT.

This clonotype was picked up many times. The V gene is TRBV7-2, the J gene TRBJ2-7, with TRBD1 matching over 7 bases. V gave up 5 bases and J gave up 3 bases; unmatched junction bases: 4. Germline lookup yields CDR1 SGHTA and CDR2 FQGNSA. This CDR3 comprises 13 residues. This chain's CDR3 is CASSTGQIYEQYF. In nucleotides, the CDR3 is TGTGCCAGCAGCACGGGACAGATCTACGAGCAGTACTTC.

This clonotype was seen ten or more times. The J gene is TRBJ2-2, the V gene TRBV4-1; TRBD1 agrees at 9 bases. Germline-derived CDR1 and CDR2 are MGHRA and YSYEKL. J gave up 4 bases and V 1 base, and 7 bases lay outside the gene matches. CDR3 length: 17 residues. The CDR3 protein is CASSQVTGQGFTGELFF. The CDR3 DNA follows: TGCGCCAGCAGCCAAGTAACCGGACAGGGGTTCACCGGGGAGCTGTTTTTT.

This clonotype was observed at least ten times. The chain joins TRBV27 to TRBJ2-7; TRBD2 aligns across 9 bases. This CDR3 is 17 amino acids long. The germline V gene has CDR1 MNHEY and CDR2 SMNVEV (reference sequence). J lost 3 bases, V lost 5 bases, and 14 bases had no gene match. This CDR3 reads CASSRSTSGIPFYEQYF. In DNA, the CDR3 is TGTGCCAGCAGTCGATCGACTAGCGGCATCCCCTTCTACGAGCAGTACTTC.

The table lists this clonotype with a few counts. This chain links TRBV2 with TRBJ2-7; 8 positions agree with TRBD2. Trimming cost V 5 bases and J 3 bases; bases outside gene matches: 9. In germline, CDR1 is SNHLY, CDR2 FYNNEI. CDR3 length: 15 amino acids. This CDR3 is CASSSPGGPDYEQYF. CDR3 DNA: TGTGCCAGCAGTTCTCCGGGGGGGCCAGACTACGAGCAGTACTTC.

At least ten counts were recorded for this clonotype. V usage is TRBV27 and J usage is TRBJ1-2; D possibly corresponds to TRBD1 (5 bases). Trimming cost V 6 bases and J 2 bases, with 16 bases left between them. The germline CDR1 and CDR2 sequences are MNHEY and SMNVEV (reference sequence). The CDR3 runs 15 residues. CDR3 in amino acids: CASRLTGAANYGYTF. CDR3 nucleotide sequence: TGTGCCAGCAGACTCACTGGGGCGGCCAACTATGGCTACACCTTC.

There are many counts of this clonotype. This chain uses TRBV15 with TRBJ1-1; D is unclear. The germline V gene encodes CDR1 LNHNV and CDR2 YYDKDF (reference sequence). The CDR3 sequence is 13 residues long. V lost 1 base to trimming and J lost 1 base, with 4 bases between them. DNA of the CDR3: TGTGCCACCAGCAGAGCGTCGAACACTGAAGCTTTCTTT. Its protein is CATSRASNTEAFF.

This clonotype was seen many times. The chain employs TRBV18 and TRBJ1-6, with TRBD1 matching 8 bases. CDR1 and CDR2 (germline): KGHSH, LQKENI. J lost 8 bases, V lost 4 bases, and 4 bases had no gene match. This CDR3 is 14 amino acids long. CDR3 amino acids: CASSQGGQDSPLHF. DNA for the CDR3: TGTGCCAGCTCACAAGGGGGACAGGATTCACCCCTCCACTTT.